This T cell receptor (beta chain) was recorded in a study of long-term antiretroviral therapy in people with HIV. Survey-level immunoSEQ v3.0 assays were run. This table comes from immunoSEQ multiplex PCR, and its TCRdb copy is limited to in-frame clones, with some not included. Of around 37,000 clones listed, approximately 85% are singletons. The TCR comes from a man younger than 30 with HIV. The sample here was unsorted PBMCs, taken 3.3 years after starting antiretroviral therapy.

The CDR3 nucleotides read TGTGCCAGCAGCCCATCCGGCCGAATGAGGGGCCGGGCTGAAGCTTTCTTT. It encodes CASSPSGRMRGRAEAFF. The chain combines TRBV7-8 with TRBJ1-1, with D possibly matching TRBD1 (5 bases). The CDR3 sequence is 17 residues long. V lost 5 bases and J lost 6, with 25 bases in between. Germline V gene lookup returns CDR1 SGHVS and CDR2 FQNEAQ. The full variable domain, with the rest looked up from reference TRBV7-8 and TRBJ1-1, is GAGVSQSPRYKVAKRGQDVALRCDPISGHVSLFWYQQALGQGPEFLTYFQNEAQLDKSGLPSDRFFAERPEGSVSTLKIQRTQQEDSAVYLCASSPSGRMRGRAEAFFGQGTRLTVV.